A single sample gave rise to the 14 T cell receptor beta chains below, sequenced in a study of blood T cell repertoires in COVID-19. Sequencing used immunoSEQ multiplex PCR; TCRdb keeps in-frame clones, though not all of them. The sample shows roughly 80,000 clones, approximately 84% of them seen only once. The sequencing sample was made of peripheral blood. The receptors shown here come from a human donor in a cohort sampled during active COVID-19.

V gene TRBV28 combines with J gene TRBJ1-6; 8 nucleotides match TRBD1. Germline lookup yields CDR1 MDHEN and CDR2 SYDVKM. V shed 8 bases, J shed 12 bases, and the junction held 6 bases outside the gene matches. The CDR3 consists of 12 residues. The CDR3 is CASAGGKGPLHF. CDR3 bases: TGTGCCAGCGCAGGGGGCAAGGGACCCCTCCACTTT.

This clone was detected only a few times. J is TRBJ1-5 and V is TRBV19; 8 bases agree with TRBD1. CDR1 and CDR2 from the germline V gene are LNHDA and SQIVND (reference sequence). The V segment lost 3 bases and the J segment 5 bases; nucleotides outside the gene matches: 9. CDR3 size: 16 residues. CDR3 sequence reads: CASSMGTGHTYQPQHF. DNA for the CDR3: TGTGCCAGTAGTATGGGGACAGGACACACTTATCAGCCCCAGCATTTT.

The chain is built from TRBV3-1 (or the pseudogene TRBV3-2) and TRBJ2-7; tentative D call: TRBD2 (6 bases). Trimming cost V 5 bases and J 9 bases, with 23 bases left between them. This CDR3 comprises 15 residues. The germline V gene has CDR1 LGHDT and CDR2 YNNKEL (reference sequence). The CDR3: CASSEFPGTGAPQYF. CDR3 DNA: TGTGCCAGCAGCGAGTTCCCCGGGACTGGGGCGCCGCAGTACTTC.

The chain uses TRBV4-2 and TRBJ2-2; 12 bases line up with TRBD2. The germline V gene has CDR1 LGHNA and CDR2 YNFKEQ. V was pared by 4 bases and J by 7 bases, with 10 bases of the junction left unmatched. The CDR3 consists of 17 residues. This chain's CDR3 is CASSPWTSGALDGELFF. In nucleotides, the CDR3 is TGTGCCAGCAGCCCCTGGACTAGCGGGGCCCTGGACGGGGAGCTGTTTTTT.

The rearrangement joins TRBV12-5 to TRBJ1-2; D unresolved. V was pared by 3 bases and J by 8 bases, with 10 bases between. CDR1 LGHNT and CDR2 FRNRAP come from the germline V gene. CDR3 size: 12 residues. The CDR3 here is CASGFPEGGYTF. The CDR3 DNA sequence: TGTGCTAGTGGTTTCCCGGAGGGAGGCTACACCTTC.

The gene calls are TRBV19 and TRBJ1-3, with 8 bases identical to TRBD1. There are 15 residues in the CDR3. The germline V gene encodes CDR1 LNHDA and CDR2 SQIVND (reference sequence). With 8 bases clipped from V and 6 bases from J, the junction kept 12 bases outside the gene matches. CDR3 loop: CASVDQGAIENTIYF. In DNA, the CDR3 is TGTGCCAGTGTGGACCAGGGGGCGATTGAAAACACCATATATTTT.

The rearrangement joins TRBV19 to TRBJ1-5; 11 bases fit TRBD1. J lost 2 bases, V lost 7 bases, and 13 bases had no gene match. Germline V gene lookup returns CDR1 LNHDA and CDR2 SQIVND (reference sequence). The CDR3 length is 18 residues. CDR3 in DNA: TGTGCCAGTACAACCAGGACAGGGGGCGCGGGGGGCAATCAGCCCCAGCATTTT. Translating it yields CASTTRTGGAGGNQPQHF.

Of note for this clone: Sequence at one end of the junction differs from germline and may be a read error. This chain connects TRBV7-7 to TRBJ1-3; D is ambiguous. There are 15 residues in the CDR3. Per germline, CDR1 SSHAT and CDR2 FNYEAQ (reference sequence). CDR3 in amino acids: CASSWAGYSGNTIYF. The CDR3 region has the DNA TGTGCTAGCAGCTGGGCCGGATACTCTGGAAACACCATATATTTT.

This chain links TRBV11-2 with TRBJ2-7; 10 positions match TRBD1. The CDR3 has 15 amino acids. CDR1 SGHAT and CDR2 FQNNGV come from the germline V gene. The junction had 6 bases not matched to a gene; V was cut back by 5 bases and J by 2 bases. The CDR3 sequence is CASSQDRGGTYEQYF. The CDR3 DNA reads as TGTGCCAGCAGCCAGGACAGGGGGGGAACCTACGAGCAGTACTTC.

This sequence joins TRBV7-9 and TRBJ1-5, with D uncertain. The germline V gene has CDR1 SEHNR and CDR2 FQNEAQ (reference sequence). CDR3 length equals 16 residues. Trimming shortened V by 5 bases and J by 1 base, and 15 bases separated the two germline ends. CDR3 amino acids: CASSGLGWESNQPQHF. The CDR3 nucleotides read TGTGCCAGCAGCGGTCTAGGGTGGGAGAGCAATCAGCCCCAGCATTTT.

Concerning this clone itself: A read error may produce the germline difference seen at one junction end. The rearrangement uses TRBV6-5 and TRBJ2-1, with 8 bases that match TRBD2. Germline-derived CDR1 and CDR2 are MNHEY and SVGAGI. The CDR3 runs 14 residues. The CDR3 loop is CASRFAGGRGGLVF. CDR3 DNA sequence: TGTGCCAGCAGATTTGCGGGAGGAAGAGGGGGTTTAGTCTTC.

V is TRBV15 and J is TRBJ1-2; 7 bases are a match to TRBD1. V lost 0 bases and J lost 6; bases outside the gene matches: 7. The germline gives CDR1 LNHNV, CDR2 YYDKDF (reference sequence). CDR3 size: 15 residues. CDR3 sequence reads: CATSRDRQQGNGYTF. The DNA of the CDR3 is TGTGCCACCAGCAGAGATAGGCAACAGGGGAATGGCTACACCTTC.

In this sample, this clone turned up a few times. This chain connects TRBV5-1 to TRBJ2-7; no definite D call. CDR3 size: 11 residues. Per the germline V gene, CDR1 is SGHRS and CDR2 is YFSETQ. Between the trimmed V and J ends, which lost 7 bases and 6 bases, there was a span of 11 bases. CDR3 sequence: CASRSLSEQYF. The CDR3 DNA reads as TGCGCCAGCCGGAGTTTAAGCGAGCAGTACTTC.

The chain combines TRBV19 with TRBJ2-1, with D uncertain. The V end lost 8 bases, the J end lost 4 bases, and 9 bases lay between the germline ends. Germline V gene lookup returns CDR1 LNHDA and CDR2 SQIVND (reference sequence). The CDR3 is 12 residues long. CDR3 bases: TGTGCCAGTCTTACTGCGTACAATGAGCAGTTCTTC. Its protein product is CASLTAYNEQFF.